The entry that follows covers one T cell receptor (beta chain) sequence. Its antigen is still unknown. Base qualities were left out, and no much larger clone turns up one base away. These data originate in a study of cytomegalovirus exposure and HLA in healthy donors (dated by TCRdb to about 2017). Regarding the study in general: An earlier analysis of approximately 640 of the donors reported approximately 270 Gb of sequence data and some 120 million unique TCR beta sequences from 150 million to 200 million T cells. An early release covering roughly 600 HLA-typed donors comprised about 310 gigabases of sequencing data and some 79 million unique TCR sequences. The genetic ancestry cluster associated with self-reported Caucasian donors included over 80% of the roughly 400 genotyped donors. The study was designed to test whether signatures of past pathogen exposure could be identified by cataloging public T cell receptors. The study profiled the T cell repertoires of 500 to 800 subjects by immunosequencing and related them to cytomegalovirus serostatus. Along with the roughly 610-subject first cohort, a separate validation cohort of roughly 110 different subjects was used. To predict cytomegalovirus infection status, the study combined high-throughput TCR immunosequencing, statistical association of individual TCRs with disease status, and machine learning. In a later analysis, previously published TCR beta repertoires from several hundred donors were re-analyzed and high-resolution HLA genotyping was added so that TCR occurrence patterns could be studied. Rather than drawing on any new phenotypic data, the later analysis identified candidate immune exposures from TCR beta sequences and the way those sequences occurred across donors. An earlier analysis of around 580 of the donors used high-throughput TCR beta sequencing to judge whether each TCR beta V gene segment behaved as functional or pseudogenic. Alongside the repertoire data, information on donor age, sex, ethnicity and CMV serostatus was compiled. Genome-wide SNP genotypes for about 65% of the roughly 700 donors were used in a later genetic analysis, which treated that subset as a discovery cohort. Every discovery cohort repertoire had been produced on one sequencing platform. Both class I and class II loci were covered by HLA typing, at four-digit resolution. The number of typed donors differed by locus: roughly 620-630 for A, B, C, DRB1 and DQB1; some 540 for DQA1; fewer than 610 for DPA1; and around 490 for DPB1. Four or five DR-DQ haplotypes were handled as single units for association and clustering, since linkage in the cohort was strong. Among roughly 400 genotyped donors of the cohort, an average of about 240,000 unique TCR beta nucleotide sequences were sequenced per donor, roughly 20% of them non-productive.

The library was generated by the immunoSEQ multiplex PCR assay. A mixture of 60 forward primers for TCR Vbeta segments and 13 reverse primers for TCR Jbeta segments was used in the multiplex PCR. The CDR3 region of rearranged TCR beta genes was amplified from genomic DNA by a multiplex PCR assay. Amplified TCR beta libraries were sequenced as 87-base-pair reads on the Illumina HiSeq System. In the authors' own workflow: In a later analysis, about 80 million unique TCR beta chains were counted across the approximately 640 repertoires, and roughly 11 million of these chains were shared by at least two donors. Raw reads were error-corrected and collapsed into unique sequences by a nearest-neighbor algorithm in which closely related sequences were merged to remove PCR and sequencing errors. V, D and J gene segments were assigned by aligning CDR3 sequences to IMGT reference sequences. For a sequence to be retained, a match of at least six nucleotides to both a V gene segment and a J gene segment was required. Rearrangements were called productive when the CDR3 lacked stop codons and stayed in frame with V and J; all others were non-productive. Following IMGT convention, CDR3 was defined as the stretch from the second conserved V-encoded cysteine up to the conserved J-encoded phenylalanine. The earlier analysis of approximately 500 of the donors excluded sequences that lacked an unambiguous match to a single V gene segment. In an earlier analysis of approximately 590 of the donors, a V segment was called functional when productive rearrangements were above 56.7%, and segregating when the standard deviation between donors exceeded 5%. To diagnose cytomegalovirus status from the catalog of TCR beta chain sequences, a statistical classification framework was built. V and J gene assignment, in a later analysis, came from comparing TCR nucleotide sequences with IMGT/GENE-DB human TR gene sequences. The TCRdist pipeline was used in a later analysis to assign CDR3 sequences and most-parsimonious VDJ recombination scenarios. In a later analysis, every TCR beta chain was defined by the combination of its CDR3 amino acid sequence and its V-gene family, and reads without a unique V-gene family were dropped. To address suspected cross-contamination and a sequencing artifact, a later analysis removed roughly 580 highly shared, low-generation-probability nucleotide sequences. A later analysis calculated a clonal expansion index for each public chain from normalized within-repertoire ranks of inferred template counts. In a later analysis, generation probabilities were computed with a VDJ recombination model fitted to out-of-frame rearrangements, and the resulting probabilities were checked against IGoR. Hypergeometric tests were used in a later analysis to score TCR-TCR, TCR-HLA and TCR-CMV co-occurrence, with a repertoire-size bias correction applied to the TCR pairs. In a later analysis, false discovery rates were estimated by permuting HLA or CMV assignments 20 times. In a later analysis, co-occurring TCRs were grouped using DBSCAN, with TCRdist sequence similarity added in when clustering inside HLA-allele-positive subsets. Repertoires with fewer than 30,000 or more than 120,000 public chains were left out of co-occurrence clustering, as were five repertoires with anomalous nucleotide sharing. Here the immuneACCESS table is served through TCRdb, limited to in-frame sequences with V and J called. Missing clones are a known gap in these copies; in checked studies unresolved V genes cover under half, and the rest lacks a known reason. V and J calls and clone size come straight from that table; D and trimming were deduced from the DNA. This sample holds 150,000 to 200,000 clones; around 68% were observed only once. The ten biggest clones cover less than 3% of the sample.

The cohort was made up of roughly 670 healthy bone marrow donors. At the time of sampling, all cohort members were nominally healthy, though unrecorded immune exposures were likely present. The donor tested CMV seronegative and was one of the 352 seronegative cohort members. Every donor gave a peripheral blood sample, and the peripheral blood mononuclear cells from that sample were used for TCR beta sequencing. Genomic DNA extraction from the blood cell samples was performed with the Qiagen DNeasy Blood Extraction Kit. From its cysteine to its phenylalanine, the CDR3 spans 12 amino acids. The DNA shown is the 36-base CDR3, in frame from base 1. CDR1 and CDR2 (SEHNR, FQNEAQ) derive from the germline V gene (reference sequence). V is reduced by 2 bases and J by 3 bases, leaving a spacing of 4 bases between them. What the authors observed across the whole study: In vitro tests confirmed that a few of the cytomegalovirus-associated TCR beta chains recognize cytomegalovirus antigens. Linkage disequilibrium might explain the correlated functional status among segregating V segments, but an unknown experimental factor could not be excluded. The classifier was reported to diagnose cytomegalovirus status with high specificity and sensitivity in both the original and validation cohorts. In a later analysis, HLA-associated TCR beta chains were found to be more clonally expanded and to have lower generation probabilities than equally common non-associated chains. Over 15 rarely observed V segments, including chromosome 9 orphons, were excluded from the earlier analysis of a few hundred of the donors because counts were too low. While some public TCRs were present in many individuals, most TCR sequences turned up only very rarely across donors. According to a later analysis, most CMV-associated TCR beta chains appeared to be HLA-restricted, and the HLA associations seemed to be driven largely by CMV exposure. A later analysis associated 15,000 to 20,000 TCR beta sequences with specific HLA alleles at a false discovery rate of 0.05. In a later analysis, several top co-occurrence clusters were reported to appear linked to parvovirus B19, influenza, CMV and Epstein-Barr virus. Roughly uniform sequencing depth across donors was assumed in presence/absence analyses, although this assumption may not hold. According to a later analysis, TCR association rates differed among HLA loci, with DRB1 alleles showing the most associated TCRs and HLA-C alleles showing the fewest. The sequencing pipeline was judged likely to have produced a cluster of highly shared sequence variants as a technical artifact. A later genetic analysis reported fewer N-insertions in productive TCRs among donors in an Asian-associated ancestry cluster than the roughly 700-donor mean. Only TCR beta chains were sequenced in this cohort, and the absence of alpha or paired-chain data limited detectable features. A further reported finding was that TCR beta sequences accurately predicted the HLA-A and HLA-B alleles for most subjects in the first cohort. The only immune exposure information available for the cohort was CMV serostatus. The study gave a list of about 170 TCR beta chains associated with cytomegalovirus. Some IMGT-functional V segments, including TRBV6-2 and TRBV6-3, could not be told apart with the 87-base-pair reads, so those segments were excluded. Assigning TCR associations to individual alleles was difficult when HLA alleles, especially DR and DQ, strongly co-occurred. An earlier analysis of several hundred of the donors showed that most TCR beta V segments appeared in productive rearrangements either about 87% or about 30% of the time, which broadly matched IMGT annotations. An association between a missense DCLRE1C variant and V-gene and J-gene trimming of TCR beta chains was found in a later genetic analysis and replicated in an independent cohort. The authors suggested that the approach could potentially be extended to other disease states and immunological phenotypes. Because some donors lacked HLA typing at each locus, the association tests relied only on the typed subset.

This chain is built from TRBV7-9 and TRBJ1-1; the D gene lacks a confident call. The receptor's source is a man aged 40-49 years in good health and CMV-seronegative. The sequencing input was PBMCs. The DNA reads as follows: TGTGCCAGCAGCTTATCGGACACTGAAGCTTTCTTT. This gives the protein CASSLSDTEAFF. With all but the CDR3 taken from the reference TRBV7-9 and TRBJ1-1 genes, the full variable domain is: DTGVSQNPRHKITKRGQNVTFRCDPISEHNRLYWYRQTLGQGPEFLTYFQNEAQLEKSRLLSDRFSAERPKGSFSTLEIQRTEQGDSAMYLCASSLSDTEAFFGQGTRLTVV.